Shown below are 8 T cell receptor beta chains from a single sample sequenced in a study of OX40 agonist ivuxolimab in advanced cancers. Produced via immunoSEQ multiplex PCR; TCRdb's table is partial and in-frame only. The sample shows under 85,000 clones, 94% of them seen only once. The specimen was CD4+ or CD8+ T cells sorted from blood, collected in a trial of the OX40 agonist ivuxolimab. The receptors come from an adult with an advanced solid tumor such as melanoma, head and neck, liver or kidney cancer.

The J gene is TRBJ2-2, the V gene TRBV28; TRBD1 matches 7 bases. The CDR3 length is 16 residues. CDR1 and CDR2 from the germline V gene are MDHEN and SYDVKM. With 5 bases clipped from V and 7 bases from J, the junction kept 13 bases outside the gene matches. The CDR3 spells CASSPRDSFMDGELFF. Written as DNA, the CDR3 is TGTGCCAGCAGTCCCCGGGACAGCTTTATGGACGGGGAGCTGTTTTTT.

The gene calls are TRBV7-2 and TRBJ2-5, with D unclear. The ends were cut back, 5 bases at V and 5 bases at J, with 12 bases in the middle. The CDR3 is 13 residues long. CDR1 and CDR2 from the germline V gene are SGHTA and FQGNSA. In nucleotides, the CDR3 is TGTGCCAGCAGCCCCGGGTCTCCGGAGACCCAGTACTTC. This sequence encodes CASSPGSPETQYF.

This clone came up once. The chain couples TRBV6-5 to TRBJ2-3; D is unresolved. Germline CDR1 MNHEY, CDR2 SVGAGI. The CDR3 spans 11 residues. The V and J ends lost 2 bases and 4 bases respectively, with 1 base between them. DNA for the CDR3: TGTGCCAGCAGTTACCCAGATACGCAGTATTTT. It translates to CASSYPDTQYF.

CDR3 in amino acids: CASSETGGIDYGYTF. The CDR3 nucleotides read TGTGCCAGCAGCGAAACGGGAGGGATCGACTATGGCTACACCTTC. This chain joins TRBV11-2 and TRBJ1-2; D ambiguous. V lost 5 bases, J lost 3 bases, and 16 bases lay in between. The germline gives CDR1 SGHAT, CDR2 FQNNGV. The CDR3 runs to 15 residues.

The V call is TRBV4-3, the J call TRBJ2-1, with D maybe TRBD2 (5 bases). Trimming cost V 1 base and J 4 bases, with 11 bases left between them. The CDR3 covers 15 residues. Germline V gene sequence: CDR1 LGHNA, CDR2 YSLEER. The CDR3 DNA reads TGCGCCAGCAGCCAAGGGAGGCACCGGTACAATGAGCAGTTCTTC. It codes for CASSQGRHRYNEQFF.

To note about this clone: Other nucleotide sequences in the sample specify the same CDR3. The chain links TRBV27 to TRBJ1-5, with TRBD1 matching 8 bases. CDR1 is MNHEY, CDR2 SMNVEV, per germline (reference sequence). This CDR3 region has 15 residues. Trimming at V came to 6 bases and at J to 0 bases, leaving 4 bases not matched to a gene. CDR3 coding DNA: TGTGCCAGCAGCGCAGGGACAGGTAGCAATCAGCCCCAGCATTTT. Amino acids: CASSAGTGSNQPQHF.

The sample holds one count of this clone. V and J are TRBV5-1 and TRBJ2-7; 14 bases line up with TRBD2. CDR1 and CDR2 (germline): SGHRS, YFSETQ. The junction had 12 bases not matched to a gene; V was cut back by 3 bases and J by 7 bases. CDR3 size: 17 residues. CDR3 in DNA: TGCGCCAGCAGCTGGGGGACTAGCGGGAGAACCCTGCTAGAGCAGTACTTC. The encoded protein is CASSWGTSGRTLLEQYF. The whole variable domain, remainder taken from reference TRBV5-1 and TRBJ2-7, is KAGVTQTPRYLIKTRGQQVTLSCSPISGHRSVSWYQQTPGQGLQFLFEYFSETQRNKGNFPGRFSGRQFSNSRSEMNVSTLELGDSALYLCASSWGTSGRTLLEQYFGPGTRLTVT.

J is TRBJ1-3 and V is TRBV16; the match to TRBD1 covers 7 bases. CDR3 length: 16 residues. J lost 1 base, V lost 3 bases, and 6 bases had no gene match. CDR1 is KGHSY and CDR2 is FQNENV in the germline V gene. The CDR3 nucleotides are TGTGCCAGCAGCCACCCCGGACAGGCTTCTGGAAACACCATATATTTT. It translates to CASSHPGQASGNTIYF.